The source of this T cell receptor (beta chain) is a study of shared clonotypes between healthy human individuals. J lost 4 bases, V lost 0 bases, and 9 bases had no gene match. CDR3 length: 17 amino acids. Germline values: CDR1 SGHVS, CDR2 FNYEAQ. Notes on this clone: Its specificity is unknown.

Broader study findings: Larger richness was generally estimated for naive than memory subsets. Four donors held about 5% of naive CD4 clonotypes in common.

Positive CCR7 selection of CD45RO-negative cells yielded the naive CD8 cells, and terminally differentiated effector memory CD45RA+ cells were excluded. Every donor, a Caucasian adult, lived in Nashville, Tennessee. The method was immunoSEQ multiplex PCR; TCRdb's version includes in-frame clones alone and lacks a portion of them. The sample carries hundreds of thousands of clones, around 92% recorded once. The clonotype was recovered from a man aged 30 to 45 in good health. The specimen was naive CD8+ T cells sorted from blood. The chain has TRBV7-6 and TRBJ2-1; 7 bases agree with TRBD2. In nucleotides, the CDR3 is TGTGCCAGCAGCTTAGCGTCTAGCGGTCTACCGTACAATGAGCAGTTCTTC. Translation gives CASSLASSGLPYNEQFF. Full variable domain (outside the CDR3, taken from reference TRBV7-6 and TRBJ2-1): GAGVSQSPRYKVTKRGQDVALRCDPISGHVSLYWYRQALGQGPEFLTYFNYEAQQDKSGLPNDRFSAERPEGSISTLTIQRTEQRDSAMYRCASSLASSGLPYNEQFFGPGTRLTVL.